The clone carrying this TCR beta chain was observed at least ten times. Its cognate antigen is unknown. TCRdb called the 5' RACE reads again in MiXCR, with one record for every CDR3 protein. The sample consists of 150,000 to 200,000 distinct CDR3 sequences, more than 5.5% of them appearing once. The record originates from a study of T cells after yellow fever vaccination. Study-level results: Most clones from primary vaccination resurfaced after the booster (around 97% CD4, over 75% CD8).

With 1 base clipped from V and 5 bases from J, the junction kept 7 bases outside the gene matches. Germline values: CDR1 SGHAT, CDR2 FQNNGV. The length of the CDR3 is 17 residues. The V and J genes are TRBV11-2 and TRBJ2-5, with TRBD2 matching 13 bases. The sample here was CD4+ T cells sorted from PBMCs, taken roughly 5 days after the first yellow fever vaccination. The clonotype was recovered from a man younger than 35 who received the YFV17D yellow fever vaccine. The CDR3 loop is CASSLGLAGGSRETQYF. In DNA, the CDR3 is TGTGCCAGCAGCTTAGGACTAGCGGGGGGCTCCCGCGAGACCCAGTACTTC.